This T cell receptor beta chain came from a study of T cells in tuberculosis. The CDR3 loop spans 16 amino acids. V lost 7 bases to trimming and J lost 0 bases; unmatched junction nucleotides: 6. Germline V gene data show CDR1 as MDHEN and CDR2 as SYDVKM. Time point specified: new active TB diagnosis, blood taken before or within 7 days of starting treatment. The repertoire was sequenced with immunoSEQ multiplex PCR; TCRdb's copy has only in-frame clones and lacks some. The data hold 25,000 to 35,000 clones, with 87% observed a single time. The specimen was PBMCs, collected at tuberculosis diagnosis. This TCR was sampled from an adult with tuberculosis. V and J are TRBV28 and TRBJ1-6, with 7 bases identical to TRBD1. In DNA form, the CDR3 reads TGTGCCAGCATTAACAGGGGAAGCTCCTATAATTCACCCCTCCACTTT. Translating gives CASINRGSSYNSPLHF.